This T cell receptor beta chain was recovered during a study of T cell changes during pregnancy in multiple sclerosis. The CDR3 is made up of 14 amino acids. Per the germline V gene, CDR1 is MDHEN and CDR2 is SYDVKM. The V end was cut by 6 bases, the J end by 6 bases, with 15 bases between. Assay used: immunoSEQ multiplex PCR; TCRdb lists only in-frame clones, some missing. The sample gives around 30,000 clones, nearly 90% of which show up once; under 0.75% is in the top ten. The sample consisted of CD4+ T cells from peripheral blood mononuclear cells, taken in the third trimester of pregnancy. This sequence joins TRBV28 and TRBJ1-5; D perhaps matches TRBD1 (6 bases). The receptor's source is a female donor in good health, enrolled as a control in a pregnancy study. The CDR3 protein is CASRGGDRRQPQHF. In DNA form, the CDR3 reads TGTGCCAGCAGAGGGGGGGACCGCCGTCAGCCCCAGCATTTT.